The 15 T cell receptor beta chains given below trace back to one sample, sequenced in a study of T cell repertoires in cytomegalovirus infection. TCRdb re-analysed the reads in MiXCR, keeping a single row per CDR3 protein. Of 640,000 or so distinct CDR3 sequences listed, 33% were seen once; the top ten hold roughly 20%. The antigens of these receptors remain unknown. This specimen consisted of cultured PBMCs, obtained from culture after CMV antigen stimulation. The receptors come from a human donor in good health (CMV status not recorded). Some clones in this sample may be carry-over from other donors' samples.

This clonotype was detected only once. The chain carries TRBV7-2 and TRBJ2-5; no definite D call. This CDR3 is built from 13 residues. CDR1 and CDR2 (germline): SGHTA, FQGNSA. Trimming removed 2 bases at V and 3 bases at J, with 7 bases between. CDR3 bases: TGTGCCAGCAGCTTATTCAACGAAGAGACCCAGTACTTC. It yields the protein CASSLFNEETQYF.

In DNA form, the CDR3 reads TGTGCCAGCAGCTTCGGGACAGAGCACAATGAGCAGTTCTTC. Translation: CASSFGTEHNEQFF. The chain has TRBV11-2 and TRBJ2-1, with TRBD1 identical over 7 bases. V trimming: 3 bases; J trimming: 5 bases; junction bases outside the gene matches: 4. The CDR3 spans 14 residues. CDR1 is SGHAT and CDR2 is FQNNGV in the germline V gene.

This chain links TRBV4-1 with TRBJ2-7, with D possibly TRBD1 on 5 matching bases. Germline CDR1 MGHRA, CDR2 YSYEKL. Trimming took 3 bases from V and 6 from J, leaving 12 bases between them. The CDR3 spans 13 residues. CDR3 in DNA: TGCGCCAGCAGCCATACCGACAGAGCCGAGCAGTACTTC. Translated, it gives CASSHTDRAEQYF.

The chain has TRBV2 and TRBJ2-5; D not certain. The CDR3 length is 13 residues. The germline V gene encodes CDR1 SNHLY and CDR2 FYNNEI. V gave up 6 bases and J gave up 2 bases, with 10 bases separating them. This CDR3 is CASSGTTQETQYF. CDR3 DNA sequence: TGTGCCAGCAGCGGCACGACTCAAGAGACCCAGTACTTC.

This chain uses TRBV2 with TRBJ1-6, with 8 bases matching TRBD1. V was pared by 8 bases and J by 7 bases, with 10 bases of the junction left unmatched. The CDR3 is 15 amino acids. The germline V gene encodes CDR1 SNHLY and CDR2 FYNNEI. This CDR3 is CASGPGDRTNSPLHF. In nucleotides, the CDR3 is TGTGCCAGCGGACCCGGGGACAGGACAAATTCACCCCTCCACTTT. The variable domain in full, with the rest retrieved from reference TRBV2 and TRBJ1-6, is EPEVTQTPSHQVTQMGQEVILRCVPISNHLYFYWYRQILGQKVEFLVSFYNNEISEKSEIFDDQFSVERPDGSNFTLKIRSTKLEDSAMYFCASGPGDRTNSPLHFGNGTRLTVT.

The CDR3 reads CASSPFTSAGELFF. The CDR3, as DNA: TGCGCCAGCAGCCCCTTTACTAGTGCCGGGGAGCTGTTTTTT. The chain carries TRBV5-1 and TRBJ2-2; D may be TRBD2 (5 bases). V was shortened by 4 bases and J by 6 bases, with 13 bases between the two germline ends. CDR1 is SGHRS, CDR2 YFSETQ, per germline. This CDR3 is 14 amino acids long.

This chain joins TRBV4-2 and TRBJ1-5; no clear D. CDR3 length: 16 residues. The ends were cut back, 2 bases at V and 7 bases at J, with 18 bases in the middle. Per the germline V gene, CDR1 is LGHNA and CDR2 is YNFKEQ. This CDR3 reads CASSQSPRADGQPQHF. The CDR3 DNA follows: TGTGCCAGCAGCCAAAGCCCCCGGGCTGATGGGCAGCCCCAGCATTTT.

V is TRBV28 and J is TRBJ2-1, with 9 nucleotides matching TRBD2. The CDR3 sequence is 16 residues long. CDR1 MDHEN and CDR2 SYDVKM come from the germline V gene. The junction had 5 bases not matched to a gene; V was cut back by 5 bases and J by 0 bases. CDR3 loop: CASSGGGATSYNEQFF. The DNA of the CDR3 is TGTGCCAGCAGTGGCGGGGGGGCAACCTCCTACAATGAGCAGTTCTTC.

Only a few counts were recorded for this clonotype. The chain employs TRBV6-1 and TRBJ2-2, with D uncertain. The CDR3 is 13 residues long. V lost 8 bases and J 3 bases, leaving 10 bases between the germline ends. Germline CDR1 and CDR2: MNHNS and SASEGT. The CDR3 loop reads CASVPRYTGELFF. CDR3 coding DNA: TGTGCCAGCGTACCGCGATACACCGGGGAGCTGTTTTTT.

V usage is TRBV12-3 or TRBV12-4 and J usage is TRBJ1-2, with a tentative D call TRBD1 (6 bases). This CDR3 spans 12 amino acids. The V end lost 5 bases, the J end lost 7 bases, and 11 bases lay between the germline ends. Here the CDR3 reads CASSVLRGGYTF. CDR3 sequence (DNA): TGTGCCAGCAGTGTACTCAGGGGTGGCTACACCTTC.

The chain is built from TRBV29-1 and TRBJ1-1; 7 bases agree with TRBD1. V lost 0 bases, J lost 2 bases, and 12 bases stayed unmatched. Per the germline V gene, CDR1 is SQVTM and CDR2 is ANQGSEA. This CDR3 contains 17 residues. Written as DNA, the CDR3 is TGCAGCGTTGAAGATTCCAGGGGGTTAAGGGGAAACACTGAAGCTTTCTTT. It codes for CSVEDSRGLRGNTEAFF.

The rearrangement uses TRBV7-2 and TRBJ2-7; no reliable D call. Germline-derived CDR1 and CDR2 are SGHTA and FQGNSA. The CDR3 is made up of 14 amino acids. Trimming pared 1 base from V and 2 bases from J, leaving 9 bases between. The CDR3 region has the DNA TGTGCCAGCAGCTTAGAGGGCGATACCTACGAGCAGTACTTC. It specifies CASSLEGDTYEQYF. Based on the CDR3 plus reference TRBV7-2 and TRBJ2-7, the full variable domain is GAGVSQSPSNKVTEKGKDVELRCDPISGHTALYWYRQSLGQGLEFLIYFQGNSAPDKSGLPSDRFSAERTGGSVSTLTIQRTQQEDSAVYLCASSLEGDTYEQYFGPGTRLTVT.

The chain couples TRBV6-2 or TRBV6-3 to TRBJ2-6; D gene ambiguous. Germline V lookup: CDR1 MNHEY, CDR2 SVGEGT. The CDR3 loop spans 13 amino acids. Trimming pared 8 bases from V and 0 bases from J, leaving 5 bases between. CDR3 region: CASQHSGANVLTF. CDR3 nucleotides: TGTGCCAGCCAGCACTCTGGGGCCAACGTCCTGACTTTC.

This rearrangement joins TRBV10-2 to TRBJ2-3, with 12 bases fitting TRBD2. The germline CDR1 and CDR2 sequences are WSHSY and SAAADI. The CDR3 loop spans 17 amino acids. V was clipped by 7 bases and J by 1 base; unmatched bases: 9. The CDR3 spells CASMRLAGEEGTDTQYF. CDR3 nucleotides: TGCGCCAGCATGAGACTAGCGGGAGAGGAGGGCACAGATACGCAGTATTTT.

This clonotype was counted a few times. The rearrangement uses TRBV12-3 or TRBV12-4 and TRBJ1-6, with D possibly matching TRBD1 (5 bases). The CDR3 has 15 residues. V was shortened by 3 bases and J by 3 bases, with 9 bases between the two germline ends. The CDR3 reads CASSLGPDYNSPLHF. The CDR3, as DNA: TGTGCCAGCAGTTTGGGGCCAGACTATAATTCACCCCTCCACTTT.